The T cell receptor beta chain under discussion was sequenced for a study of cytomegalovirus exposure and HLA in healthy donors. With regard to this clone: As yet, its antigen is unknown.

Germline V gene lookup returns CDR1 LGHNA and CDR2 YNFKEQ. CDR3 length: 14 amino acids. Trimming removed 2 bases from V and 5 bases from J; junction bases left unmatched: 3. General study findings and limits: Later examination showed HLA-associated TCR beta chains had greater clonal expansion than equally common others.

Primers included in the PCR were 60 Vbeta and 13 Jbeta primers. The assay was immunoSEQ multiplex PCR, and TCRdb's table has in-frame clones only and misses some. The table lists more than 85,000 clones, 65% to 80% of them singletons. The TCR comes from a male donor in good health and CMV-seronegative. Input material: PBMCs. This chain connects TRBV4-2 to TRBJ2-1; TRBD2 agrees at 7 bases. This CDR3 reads CASSQRGLDNEQFF. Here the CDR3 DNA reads TGTGCCAGCAGCCAACGTGGACTAGACAATGAGCAGTTCTTC.